The entry below describes one T cell receptor beta chain. This sample was included in a study of cytotoxic CD8 clonotypes in ibrutinib-treated CLL. This CDR3 has 16 amino acids. Germline values: CDR1 GTSNPN, CDR2 SVGIG (reference sequence). Trimming stripped 0 bases from V and 8 bases from J, with 19 bases between. The data were produced by immunoSEQ multiplex PCR, yet TCRdb's version contains in-frame clones alone and is incomplete. The sample yields about 140,000 clones, approximately 80% seen once. V is TRBV30 and J is TRBJ1-4, with D hard to call. The sequenced sample was PBMCs, obtained after 12 months of ibrutinib treatment. The TCR comes from a human donor with chronic lymphocytic leukemia. Here the CDR3 reads CAWSVEDLGFGEKLFF. The CDR3 nucleotides read TGTGCCTGGAGTGTAGAAGATTTGGGGTTCGGCGAAAAACTGTTTTTT.